This record covers a single T cell receptor beta chain. This clone was counted between two and nine times. What this receptor recognizes is not known. The sample holds no much larger clone one base away, and base qualities are not on file. These data originate in a study of blood T cell repertoires in COVID-19 (dated by TCRdb to 2018 to 2021). Looking at the study overall: Samples covering the acute and convalescent phases of COVID-19 were provided by collaborators in the United States, Italy and Spain. The material from the prospective study consisted of cDNA or gDNA derived from T cells, B-cell-depleted T cells, or PBMCs. Deeply sampled blood TCRbeta repertoires from subjects exposed to, actively infected with, or recovered from COVID-19 were included in the dataset. A freely available public database, intended as a resource for researchers studying the immune response to SARS-CoV-2, is where the repertoires were released. The samples were drawn from two sources: the first 160 participants of the ongoing ImmuneRACE study, and over 1,000 subjects contributed by 6 global collaborators. Nearly every sample came with metadata listing a de-identified subject ID, COVID-19 status, age in years and sex. HLA class I and class II types, where available, came from metadata supplied by the sample provider rather than from assay-based typing.

In Seattle, one collaborating source enrolled patients while the infection was active and tracked those patients longitudinally over the course of disease. Collaborating institutions collected whole blood in K2EDTA tubes following their own protocols. For TCRbeta analysis, collaborator samples were shipped as frozen whole blood, as isolated PBMCs, or as DNA extracted from either sample type. Broad study findings and their caveats: The amount of clinical and demographic metadata varied by source and participant and was provided uncurated.

TCRbeta CDR3 regions were amplified from genomic DNA using the immunoSEQ Assay, a bias-controlled multiplex PCR. The original methods were these. The number of nucleated cells in each sample was estimated from the amplification of reference gene primers within the assay. Sequence reads were collapsed and filtered to measure the absolute abundance of every unique TCRbeta CDR3 rearrangement. Productive Simpson clonality was computed per sample as the square root of Simpson's diversity index over productive rearrangements. The clones in this table, taken by TCRdb from immuneACCESS, are in-frame only. Not every clone is retained; where verified, under half of the shortfall comes from an unresolved V gene, and the cause of the rest is unknown. V and J calls and clone size are as listed in that table; D and trimming were resolved from the DNA. This sample comprises almost 400,000 clones, approximately 89% of them detected only once. The ten largest clonotypes hold 2.3% of the sample.

There are 16 amino acids in the CDR3, from cysteine to phenylalanine inclusive. The retained sequence is limited to the CDR3, 48 bases, with the frame set at the first base. CDR1 LGHNT and CDR2 FRNRAP are derived from the germline V gene. Germline trimming: 5 bases from V, 4 bases from J; junction bases outside gene matches: 10. The receptor was isolated from a woman in her fifties or sixties with COVID-19, enrolled during active disease. Sequencing input: peripheral blood. The chain is assembled from TRBV12-5 and TRBJ1-4, with 7 bases aligning to TRBD1. Here the CDR3 is given as CASGTTSGGINEKLFF. In nucleotide form, the sequence is TGTGCTAGTGGTACCACCTCAGGGGGGATTAATGAAAAACTGTTTTTT. With all but the CDR3 taken from the reference TRBV12-5 and TRBJ1-4 genes, the full variable domain is: DARVTQTPRHKVTEMGQEVTMRCQPILGHNTVFWYRQTMMQGLELLAYFRNRAPLDDSGMPKDRFSAEMPDATLATLKIQPSEPRDSAVYFCASGTTSGGINEKLFFGSGTQLSVL.